These 21 T cell receptor beta chains were all obtained from the same sample, sequenced in a study of response to subunit inactivated influenza vaccine. TCRdb used MiXCR to reprocess the RT-PCR reads, holding one entry per CDR3 protein. The top ten clones hold over 6.5% of a sample with more than 200,000 distinct CDR3 sequences, less than 15% of them seen once. This specimen consisted of non-naive T cells sorted from PBMCs, obtained roughly 15 days before vaccination. The origin of the receptors is a man aged 45-60 years who received an inactivated influenza vaccine.

This clonotype was seen a few times. The chain carries TRBV29-1 and TRBJ2-1; 9 nucleotides agree with TRBD2. V was clipped by 8 bases and J by 6 bases; unmatched bases: 11. Germline CDR1 and CDR2: SQVTM and ANQGSEA. The CDR3 contains 14 residues. The CDR3 region is CSSQEGRGGNEQFF. CDR3 bases: TGCAGCTCACAGGAGGGGCGGGGGGGCAATGAGCAGTTCTTC.

This clonotype was counted ten times or more. The V gene is TRBV5-1, the J gene TRBJ2-3, with D tentatively TRBD2 (5 bases). Germline CDR1 and CDR2: SGHRS and YFSETQ. V was trimmed by 4 bases and J by 1 base, leaving 19 bases between them. CDR3 length: 17 residues. The CDR3 is CASSALIRAGGTDTQYF. In DNA form, the CDR3 reads TGCGCCAGCAGCGCTTTGATTCGCGCGGGCGGCACAGATACGCAGTATTTT. The whole variable domain, remainder taken from reference TRBV5-1 and TRBJ2-3, is KAGVTQTPRYLIKTRGQQVTLSCSPISGHRSVSWYQQTPGQGLQFLFEYFSETQRNKGNFPGRFSGRQFSNSRSEMNVSTLELGDSALYLCASSALIRAGGTDTQYFGPGTRLTVL.

The chain carries TRBV20-1 and TRBJ2-7; 14 bases match TRBD2. Looked up from germline, CDR1 is DFQATT and CDR2 is SNEGSKA (reference sequence). CDR3 length: 18 amino acids. V lost 0 bases and J lost 1; bases outside the gene matches: 8. The DNA for the CDR3 is TGCAGTGCTAGAGATGACGGACTAGCGGGAGGCCTTTCCTACGAGCAGTACTTC. Its translation is CSARDDGLAGGLSYEQYF.

Ten or more counts support this clonotype. The rearrangement joins TRBV27 to TRBJ2-5; no definite D call. V was pared by 2 bases and J by 4 bases, with 11 bases between. CDR3 size: 14 residues. Germline-derived CDR1 and CDR2 are MNHEY and SMNVEV (reference sequence). CDR3 amino acids: CASSLGSGRETQYF. CDR3 sequence (DNA): TGTGCCAGCAGTTTAGGTAGTGGGCGAGAGACCCAGTACTTC.

The V gene is TRBV3-1, the J gene TRBJ2-6; D is unresolved. CDR1 LGHDT and CDR2 YNNKEL come from the germline V gene (reference sequence). The CDR3 contains 17 residues. V was pared by 0 bases and J by 0 bases, with 9 bases between. CDR3 nucleotide sequence: TGTGCCAGCAGCCAAGATCCCCACAGCTCTGGGGCCAACGTCCTGACTTTC. Encoded protein: CASSQDPHSSGANVLTF.

This clonotype was counted at least ten times. The chain is built from TRBV14 and TRBJ1-1; D remains unclear. The CDR3 runs to 15 residues. V lost 0 bases, J lost 0 bases, and 8 bases lay in between. From germline, CDR1 is SGHDN and CDR2 FVKESK. CDR3 nucleotides: TGTGCCAGCAGCCAAGAGGGTTGGATGAACACTGAAGCTTTCTTT. It translates to CASSQEGWMNTEAFF.

This clonotype showed up many times. The rearrangement links TRBV18 to TRBJ2-3; no reliable D call. The CDR3 is 16 residues long. The germline V gene has CDR1 KGHSH and CDR2 LQKENI. The V and J ends lost 0 bases and 2 bases respectively, with 12 bases between them. The CDR3 nucleotides read TGTGCCAGCTCACCACCGAGGTTTGGCTACACAGATACGCAGTATTTT. Translating gives CASSPPRFGYTDTQYF.

This clonotype was picked up a small number of times. This chain joins TRBV7-2 and TRBJ2-2; tentative D call: TRBD2 (5 bases). Trimming left V 2 bases short and J 2 bases short, with 9 bases between. The CDR3 has 15 residues. The germline gives CDR1 SGHTA, CDR2 FQGNSA. This CDR3 is CASSLRGFNTGELFF. CDR3 nucleotide sequence: TGTGCCAGCAGCTTACGAGGGTTCAACACCGGGGAGCTGTTTTTT.

This clonotype was detected many times. This chain links TRBV20-1 with TRBJ1-4; D perhaps matches TRBD1 (5 bases). Trimming stripped 4 bases from V and 8 bases from J, with 17 bases between. The CDR3 sequence is 14 residues long. Per germline, CDR1 DFQATT and CDR2 SNEGSKA (reference sequence). CDR3 sequence: CSAIIRQGREKLFF. The CDR3 coding sequence is TGCAGTGCTATTATCCGGCAGGGCAGAGAAAAACTGTTTTTT.

The gene calls are TRBV5-5 and TRBJ2-3, with 8 bases aligning to TRBD1. With V trimmed by 3 bases and J by 2 bases, 8 bases remained unmatched. The V gene's germline CDR1 is SGHKS and CDR2 YYEKEE (reference sequence). This CDR3 has 16 amino acids. The CDR3 spells CASSSSGQEFTDTQYF. CDR3 nucleotides: TGTGCCAGCAGCTCTTCGGGACAGGAGTTCACAGATACGCAGTATTTT.

This clonotype was detected a few times. The gene calls are TRBV6-1 and TRBJ1-5; D is undetermined. In germline, CDR1 is MNHNS, CDR2 SASEGT. Trimming took off 5 bases at V and 2 bases at J, with 13 bases between the two ends. The CDR3 is made up of 15 amino acids. The CDR3 DNA reads TGTGCCAGCAGTCCCGTGCGTGGTGGCAATCAGCCCCAGCATTTT. Amino acids: CASSPVRGGNQPQHF.

This clonotype turned up a few times. The J gene is TRBJ2-3, the V gene TRBV5-6, with 8 bases matching TRBD1. The CDR3 spans 15 residues. Germline V gives CDR1 SGHDT, CDR2 YYEEEE. Germline trimming cut 1 base from V and 6 bases from J; bases unmatched to any gene: 7. The CDR3 spells CASSLLQGATDTQYF. The DNA for the CDR3 is TGTGCCAGCAGCTTGTTGCAGGGGGCGACGGATACGCAGTATTTT.

The table lists this clonotype with many counts. V gene TRBV14 combines with J gene TRBJ2-2; 9 bases are a match to TRBD1. Germline-derived CDR1 and CDR2 are SGHDN and FVKESK. CDR3 length: 17 amino acids. The trim removed 1 base at V and 3 bases at J, leaving 6 bases unmatched. The CDR3 reads CASSQGGTGLYTGELFF. The CDR3 bases are TGTGCCAGCAGCCAAGGCGGGACAGGGCTTTACACCGGGGAGCTGTTTTTT.

This clonotype has a handful of counts. This chain uses TRBV6-1 with TRBJ1-5; 7 positions match TRBD1. The V segment lost 7 bases and the J segment 2 bases; nucleotides outside the gene matches: 5. Germline-derived CDR1 and CDR2 are MNHNS and SASEGT. The CDR3 runs to 14 residues. This CDR3 is CASMRRGRNQPQHF. CDR3 DNA: TGTGCCAGCATGCGAAGGGGGCGCAATCAGCCCCAGCATTTT.

In this sample, this clonotype turned up a few times. V usage is TRBV7-9 and J usage is TRBJ1-1; D ambiguous. V was cut by 3 bases and J by 2 bases, with 7 bases left in between. The germline V gene encodes CDR1 SEHNR and CDR2 FQNEAQ (reference sequence). This CDR3 comprises 13 residues. The CDR3 DNA reads as TGTGCCAGCAGCTTTACCCAAAACACTGAAGCTTTCTTT. Translated, it gives CASSFTQNTEAFF.

This clonotype has just a few counts. The V gene is TRBV24-1, the J gene TRBJ2-2; D is undetermined. Trimming pared 4 bases from V and 4 bases from J, leaving 15 bases between. The CDR3 is 16 residues long. CDR1 is KGHDR, CDR2 SFDVKD, per germline. The CDR3 bases are TGTGCCACCAGTGACCCATTTAACGCAGTCACCGGGGAGCTGTTTTTT. Amino acid sequence: CATSDPFNAVTGELFF.

The chain has TRBV29-1 and TRBJ2-5; no clear D gene. The germline V and J ends were trimmed by 5 bases and 4 bases, with 14 bases remaining between them. This CDR3 is 13 amino acids long. Germline loops: CDR1 SQVTM, CDR2 ANQGSEA. Here the CDR3 reads CSVRLTTRETQYF. CDR3 DNA sequence: TGCAGCGTTCGGTTAACTACTCGAGAGACCCAGTACTTC.

This clonotype has at least ten counts. The chain is built from TRBV11-2 and TRBJ2-1; 7 nucleotides line up with TRBD1. The junction had 3 bases not matched to a gene; V was cut back by 4 bases and J by 0 bases. This CDR3 is 15 amino acids long. Germline lookup yields CDR1 SGHAT and CDR2 FQNNGV. CDR3 amino acids: CASSSSGGSYNEQFF. CDR3 coding DNA: TGTGCCAGCAGCTCCTCAGGGGGCTCCTACAATGAGCAGTTCTTC.

This clonotype appeared a few times. The CDR3 reads CSARDRDRVYEQYF. In DNA form, the CDR3 reads TGCAGTGCTAGAGACCGGGACAGGGTCTACGAGCAGTACTTC. The chain couples TRBV20-1 to TRBJ2-7; 9 positions match TRBD1. Germline CDR1 DFQATT, CDR2 SNEGSKA (reference sequence). V lost 0 bases to trimming and J lost 3 bases; unmatched junction nucleotides: 3. This CDR3 has 14 residues.

The rearrangement joins TRBV20-1 to TRBJ2-1, with 9 nucleotides matching TRBD2. Germline lookup yields CDR1 DFQATT and CDR2 SNEGSKA (reference sequence). Germline trimming cut 0 bases from V and 7 bases from J; bases unmatched to any gene: 7. The CDR3 is made up of 15 amino acids. The CDR3 DNA reads as TGCAGTGCTAGAGATAGGCTAGCGGGAATGAATGAGCAGTTCTTC. Translated: CSARDRLAGMNEQFF.

This clonotype came up a few times. The V gene is TRBV20-1, the J gene TRBJ1-5, with a possible D match to TRBD1 (6 bases). The V end lost 5 bases, the J end lost 4 bases, and 15 bases lay between the germline ends. The CDR3 runs 14 residues. Germline V gives CDR1 DFQATT, CDR2 SNEGSKA (reference sequence). The CDR3: CSAGARTENQPQHF. CDR3 DNA sequence: TGCAGTGCTGGGGCCCGGACAGAGAATCAGCCCCAGCATTTT.